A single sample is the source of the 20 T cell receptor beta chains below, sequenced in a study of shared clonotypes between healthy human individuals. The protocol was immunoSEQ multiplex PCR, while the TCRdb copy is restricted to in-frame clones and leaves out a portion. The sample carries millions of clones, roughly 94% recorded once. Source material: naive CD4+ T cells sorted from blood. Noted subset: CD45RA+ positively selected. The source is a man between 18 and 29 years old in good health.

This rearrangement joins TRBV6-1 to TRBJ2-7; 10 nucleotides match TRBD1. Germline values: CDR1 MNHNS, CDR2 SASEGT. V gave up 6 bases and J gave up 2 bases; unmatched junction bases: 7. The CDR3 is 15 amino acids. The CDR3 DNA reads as TGTGCCAGCAGCTCCCAGGGGACAGGGGCCTACGAGCAGTACTTC. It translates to CASSSQGTGAYEQYF.

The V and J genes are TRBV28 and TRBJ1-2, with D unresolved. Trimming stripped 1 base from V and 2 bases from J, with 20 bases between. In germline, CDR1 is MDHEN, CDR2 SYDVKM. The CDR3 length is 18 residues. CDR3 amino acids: CASSLSLGGFRGNYGYTF. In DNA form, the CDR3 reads TGTGCCAGCAGTTTATCCCTGGGAGGGTTCCGAGGCAACTATGGCTACACCTTC.

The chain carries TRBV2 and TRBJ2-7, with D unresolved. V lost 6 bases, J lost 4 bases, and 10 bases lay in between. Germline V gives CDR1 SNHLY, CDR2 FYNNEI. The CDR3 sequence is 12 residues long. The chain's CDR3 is CASSTEIYEQYF. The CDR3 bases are TGTGCCAGCAGCACAGAAATTTACGAGCAGTACTTC.

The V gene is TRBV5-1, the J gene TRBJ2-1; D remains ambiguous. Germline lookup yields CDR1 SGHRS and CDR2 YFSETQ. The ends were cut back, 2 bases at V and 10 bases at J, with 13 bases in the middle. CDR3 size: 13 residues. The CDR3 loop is CASSFALGTEQFF. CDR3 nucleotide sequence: TGCGCCAGCAGCTTTGCTTTAGGAACCGAGCAGTTCTTC.

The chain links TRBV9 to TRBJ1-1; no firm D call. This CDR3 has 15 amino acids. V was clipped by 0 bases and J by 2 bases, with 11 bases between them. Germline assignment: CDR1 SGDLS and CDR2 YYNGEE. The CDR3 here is CASSVDLAFNTEAFF. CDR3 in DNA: TGTGCCAGCAGCGTAGATTTGGCCTTTAACACTGAAGCTTTCTTT.

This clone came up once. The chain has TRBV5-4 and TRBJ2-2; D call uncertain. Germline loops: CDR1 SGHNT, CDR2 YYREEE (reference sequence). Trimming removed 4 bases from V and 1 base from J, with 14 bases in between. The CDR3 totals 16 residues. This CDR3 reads CASSPAAAENTGELFF. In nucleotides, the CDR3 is TGTGCCAGCAGCCCGGCGGCAGCCGAGAACACCGGGGAGCTGTTTTTT.

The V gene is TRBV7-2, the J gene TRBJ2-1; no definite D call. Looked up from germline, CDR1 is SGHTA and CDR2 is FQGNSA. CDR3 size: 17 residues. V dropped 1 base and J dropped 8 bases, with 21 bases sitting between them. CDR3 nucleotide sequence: TGTGCCAGCAGCTTAGGTTCCCAGGTACCCCCGGGTCATGAGCAGTTCTTC. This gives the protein CASSLGSQVPPGHEQFF.

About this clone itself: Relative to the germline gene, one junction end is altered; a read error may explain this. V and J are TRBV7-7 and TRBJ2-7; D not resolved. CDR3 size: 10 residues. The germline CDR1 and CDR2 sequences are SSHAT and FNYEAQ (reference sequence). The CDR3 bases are TGTGCTAGCAATATAGAAGAGCAGTACTTC. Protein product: CASNIEEQYF. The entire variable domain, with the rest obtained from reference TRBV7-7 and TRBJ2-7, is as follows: GAGVSQSPRYKVTKRGQDVTLRCDPISSHATLYWYQQALGQGPEFLTYFNYEAQPDKSGLPSDRFSAERPEGSISTLTIQRTEQRDSAMYRCASNIEEQYFGPGTRLTVT.

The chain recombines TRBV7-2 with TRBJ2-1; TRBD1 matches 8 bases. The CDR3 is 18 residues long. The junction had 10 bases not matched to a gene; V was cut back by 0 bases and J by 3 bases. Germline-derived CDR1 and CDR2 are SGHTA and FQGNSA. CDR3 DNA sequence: TGTGCCAGCAGCTTAGCCACGCTAGGGACAGGAGGCTACAATGAGCAGTTCTTC. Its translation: CASSLATLGTGGYNEQFF.

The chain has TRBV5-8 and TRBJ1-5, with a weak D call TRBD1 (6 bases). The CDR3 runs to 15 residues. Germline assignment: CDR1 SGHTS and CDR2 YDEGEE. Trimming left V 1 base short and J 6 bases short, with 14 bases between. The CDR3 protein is CASSLRTVVGQPQHF. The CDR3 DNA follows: TGTGCCAGCAGCTTGAGGACAGTTGTTGGTCAGCCCCAGCATTTT.

The DNA for the CDR3 is TGCGCCAGCACCTCTACAGGGTGCCACAATCAGCCCCAGCATTTT. It specifies CASTSTGCHNQPQHF. The V and J genes are TRBV10-1 and TRBJ1-5, with D perhaps matching TRBD1 (6 bases). Germline V gene lookup returns CDR1 WNHNN and CDR2 SYGVQD (reference sequence). V lost 7 bases and J 3 bases, leaving 16 bases between the germline ends. CDR3 length: 15 residues.

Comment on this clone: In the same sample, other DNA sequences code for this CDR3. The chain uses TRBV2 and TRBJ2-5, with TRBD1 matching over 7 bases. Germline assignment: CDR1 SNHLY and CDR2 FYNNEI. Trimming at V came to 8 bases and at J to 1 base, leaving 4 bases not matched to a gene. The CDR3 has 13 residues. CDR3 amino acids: CASLHRGQETQYF. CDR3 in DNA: TGTGCCAGCCTCCACAGGGGCCAAGAGACCCAGTACTTC.

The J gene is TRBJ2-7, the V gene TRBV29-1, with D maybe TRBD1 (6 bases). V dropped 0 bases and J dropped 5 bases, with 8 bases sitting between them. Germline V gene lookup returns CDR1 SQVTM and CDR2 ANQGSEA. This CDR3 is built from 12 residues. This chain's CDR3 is CSVEDRGNEQYF. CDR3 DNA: TGCAGCGTTGAAGATAGGGGGAACGAGCAGTACTTC.

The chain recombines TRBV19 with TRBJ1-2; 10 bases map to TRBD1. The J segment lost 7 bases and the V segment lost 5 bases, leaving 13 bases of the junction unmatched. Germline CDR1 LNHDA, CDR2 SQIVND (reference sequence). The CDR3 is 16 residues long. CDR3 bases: TGTGCCAGTAGTGCCCCGGACAGGGGGTTTTTCGGTGGCTACACCTTC. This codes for CASSAPDRGFFGGYTF. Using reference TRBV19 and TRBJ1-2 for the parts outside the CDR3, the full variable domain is DGGITQSPKYLFRKEGQNVTLSCEQNLNHDAMYWYRQDPGQGLRLIYYSQIVNDFQKGDIAEGYSVSREKKESFPLTVTSAQKNPTAFYLCASSAPDRGFFGGYTFGSGTRLTVV.

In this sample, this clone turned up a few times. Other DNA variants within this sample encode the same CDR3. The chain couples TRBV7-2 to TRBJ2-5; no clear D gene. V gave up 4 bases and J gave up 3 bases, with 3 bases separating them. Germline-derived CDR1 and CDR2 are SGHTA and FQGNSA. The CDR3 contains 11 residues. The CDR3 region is CASSSKETQYF. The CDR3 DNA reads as TGTGCCAGCAGCTCGAAAGAGACCCAGTACTTC.

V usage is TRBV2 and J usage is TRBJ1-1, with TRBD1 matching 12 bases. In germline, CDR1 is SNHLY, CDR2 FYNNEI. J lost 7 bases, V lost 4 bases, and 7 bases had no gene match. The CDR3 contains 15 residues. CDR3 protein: CASSARDRGRNEAFF. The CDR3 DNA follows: TGTGCCAGCAGTGCTAGGGACAGGGGGCGAAATGAAGCTTTCTTT.

The CDR3 spells CASSAGQGRLNQPQHF. For the CDR3, the DNA is TGTGCCAGCAGCGCCGGACAGGGACGGTTAAATCAGCCCCAGCATTTT. The chain employs TRBV2 and TRBJ1-5, with 8 nucleotides matching TRBD1. The CDR3 is 16 amino acids. J was trimmed by 4 bases and V by 6 bases; bases with no gene match: 11. Germline V gene sequence: CDR1 SNHLY, CDR2 FYNNEI.

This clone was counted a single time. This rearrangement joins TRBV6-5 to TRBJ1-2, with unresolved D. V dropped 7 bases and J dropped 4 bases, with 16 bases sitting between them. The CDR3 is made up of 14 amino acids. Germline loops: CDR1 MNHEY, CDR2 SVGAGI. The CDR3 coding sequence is TGTGCCAGCACCGGTGGGGTGGATACCTATGGCTACACCTTC. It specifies CASTGGVDTYGYTF.

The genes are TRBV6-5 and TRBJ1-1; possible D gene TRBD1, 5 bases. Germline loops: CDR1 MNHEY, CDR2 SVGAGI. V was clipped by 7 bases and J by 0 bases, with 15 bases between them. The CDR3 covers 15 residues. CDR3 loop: CASKEEGSLNTEAFF. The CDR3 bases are TGTGCCAGCAAAGAGGAGGGGAGTCTGAACACTGAAGCTTTCTTT.

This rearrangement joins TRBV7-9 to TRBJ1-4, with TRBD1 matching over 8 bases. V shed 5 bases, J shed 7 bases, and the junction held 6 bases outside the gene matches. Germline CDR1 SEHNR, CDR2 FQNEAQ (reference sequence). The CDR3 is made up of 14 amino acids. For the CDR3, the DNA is TGTGCCAGCAGCAGGACAGGGACTGGTGAAAAACTGTTTTTT. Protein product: CASSRTGTGEKLFF.